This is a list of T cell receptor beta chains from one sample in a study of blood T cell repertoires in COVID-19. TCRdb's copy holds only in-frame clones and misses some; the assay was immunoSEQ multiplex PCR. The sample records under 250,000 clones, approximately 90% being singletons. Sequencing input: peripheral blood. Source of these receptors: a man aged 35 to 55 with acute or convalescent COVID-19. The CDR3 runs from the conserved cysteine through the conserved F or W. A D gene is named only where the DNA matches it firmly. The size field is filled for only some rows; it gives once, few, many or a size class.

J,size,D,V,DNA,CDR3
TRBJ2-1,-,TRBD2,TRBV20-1,TGCAGTGCTAGTAAATCAGCGGGAGTGTACAATGAGCAGTTCTTC,CSASKSAGVYNEQFF
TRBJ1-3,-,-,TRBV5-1,TGCGCCAGCAGTGGGAGCTCTGGAAACACCATATATTTT,CASSGSSGNTIYF
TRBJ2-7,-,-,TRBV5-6,TGTGCCAGCAGCCTTGTAGGGGATTACTACGAGCAGTACTTC,CASSLVGDYYEQYF
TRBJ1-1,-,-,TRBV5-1,TGCGCCAGCAGCTTTAGTGGGGCGAACACTGAAGCTTTCTTT,CASSFSGANTEAFF
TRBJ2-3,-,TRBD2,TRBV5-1,TGCGCCAGCAGCACCCTAGCGGGAGAGGTGACTACGCAGTATTTT,CASSTLAGEVTTQYF
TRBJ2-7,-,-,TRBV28,TGTGCCAGCACCTGGGGCGGGACGGTCTCCTACGAGCAGTACTTC,CASTWGGTVSYEQYF
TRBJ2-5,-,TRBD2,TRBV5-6,TGTGCCAGCAGCCGGGGACTAGCGGGGCCAAACTCGAAAGAGACCCAGTACTTC,CASSRGLAGPNSKETQYF
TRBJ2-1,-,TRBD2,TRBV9,TGTGCCAGCAGCGTAGCTTGGACTAGCGGATACAATGAGCAGTTCTTC,CASSVAWTSGYNEQFF
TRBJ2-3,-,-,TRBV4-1,TGCGCCAGCAGCCAAGCCCCCCCAGGGCTGCCCACAGATACGCAGTATTTT,CASSQAPPGLPTDTQYF
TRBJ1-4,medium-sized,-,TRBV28,TGTGCCAGCAGTCCGGACACTTTATCAACTAATGAAAAACTGTTTTTT,CASSPDTLSTNEKLFF
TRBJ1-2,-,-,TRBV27,TGTGCCAGCAGTTTATCACAGGGATCTTATGGCTACACCTTC,CASSLSQGSYGYTF
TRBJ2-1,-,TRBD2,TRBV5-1,TGCGCCAGCTCTCGGGAGCGGGGGGATGGCAATGAGCAGTTCTTC,CASSRERGDGNEQFF
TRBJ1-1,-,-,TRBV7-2,TGTGCCAGCACCTTAGGACAGCTGAACACTGAAGCTTTCTTT,CASTLGQLNTEAFF
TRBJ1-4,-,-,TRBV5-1,TGCGCCAGCAGGAGCGGTGGGGTAACTAATGAAAAACTGTTTTTT,CASRSGGVTNEKLFF
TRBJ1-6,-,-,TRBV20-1,TGCAGTGCTAGTCGTGGGAGACCGGGCAGCTCCTATAATTCACCCCTCCACTTT,CSASRGRPGSSYNSPLHF
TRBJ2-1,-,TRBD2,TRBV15,TGTGCCACCAGCAGAGATTATGGTGGGCGGGGGGACAATGAGCAGTTCTTC,CATSRDYGGRGDNEQFF
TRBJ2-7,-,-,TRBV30,TGTGCCTGGAGTCCCCTTTCGGGAGAGCAGTACTTC,CAWSPLSGEQYF
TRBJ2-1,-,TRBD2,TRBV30,TGTGCCTGGAGTGAGACTAGCGGGGGGAATGAGCAGTTCTTC,CAWSETSGGNEQFF
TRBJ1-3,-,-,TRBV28,TGTGCCAGCAGTCGCTTAGACAGCTACGGAAACACCATATATTTT,CASSRLDSYGNTIYF
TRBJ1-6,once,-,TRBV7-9,TGTGCCAGCAGCCCCGGGGGGGGGCAGGGTTTTAATTCACCCCTCCACTTT,CASSPGGGQGFNSPLHF
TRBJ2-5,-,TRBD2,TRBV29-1,TGCAGCGTTGATGGACTAGCGGGTATAGAGACCCAGTACTTC,CSVDGLAGIETQYF
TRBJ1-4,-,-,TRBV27,TGTGCCAGCAGTTTATCGTCTGGGCAGGGTCAGGGAGAAAAACTGTTTTTT,CASSLSSGQGQGEKLFF
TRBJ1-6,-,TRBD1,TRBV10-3,TGTGCCATCAGTGTTGACGGACAGGGTTACCGGAGAGGGGGTTCACCCCTCCACTTT,CAISVDGQGYRRGGSPLHF
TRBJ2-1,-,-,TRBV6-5,TGTGCCAGCAGTCCCAGCGGAAACAATGAGCAGTTCTTC,CASSPSGNNEQFF
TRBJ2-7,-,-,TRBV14,TGTGCCAGCAGCCAAGGAAGTAGTTGCGAGCAGTACTTC,CASSQGSSCEQYF
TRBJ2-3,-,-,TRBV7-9,TGTGCCAGCAGCCAGCGCGTAAAGACAGATACGCAGTATTTT,CASSQRVKTDTQYF
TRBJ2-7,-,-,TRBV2,TGTGCCAGCAGTGGGCCGAATACCTACGAGCAGTACTTC,CASSGPNTYEQYF
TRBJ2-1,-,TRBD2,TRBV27,TGTGCCAGCAGCCTTCCGGGAGGCCCCTACAATGAGCAGTTCTTC,CASSLPGGPYNEQFF
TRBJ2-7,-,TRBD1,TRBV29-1,TGCAGCGTTGTCCCACAGGGGATCGGCGAGCAGTACTTC,CSVVPQGIGEQYF
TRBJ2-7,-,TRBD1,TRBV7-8,TGTGCCAGCAGCATCCGGGACAGGGGGGAGCAGTACTTC,CASSIRDRGEQYF
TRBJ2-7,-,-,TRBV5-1,TGCGCCAGCAGCACTACATCCGACGGGAACTACGAGCAGTACTTC,CASSTTSDGNYEQYF
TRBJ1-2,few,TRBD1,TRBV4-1,TGCGCCAGCAGCCAAGATAGGGTAGAGGGGGCGAAAGGCTACACCTTC,CASSQDRVEGAKGYTF
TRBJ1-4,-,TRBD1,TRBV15,TGTGCCACCAGCAGAGATAGGGCAGGGGGTGGGGAAAAACTGTTTTTT,CATSRDRAGGGEKLFF
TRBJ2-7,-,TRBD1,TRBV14,TGTGCCAGCAGCGGTGGGCAGGGGGTCAGCTCCTACGAGCAGTACTTC,CASSGGQGVSSYEQYF
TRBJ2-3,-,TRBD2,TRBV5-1,TGCGCCAGCAGCTTGGCGGGCGGGGGGGCAACAGATACGCAGTATTTT,CASSLAGGGATDTQYF
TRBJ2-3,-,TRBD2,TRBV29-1,TGCAGCGTTGCCTCTAGCGGGGGGTACCTTAGCACAGATACGCAGTATTTT,CSVASSGGYLSTDTQYF
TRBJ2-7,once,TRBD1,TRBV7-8,TGTGCCAGCGCCGGACAGGGAAGAGCCTACGAGCAGTACTTC,CASAGQGRAYEQYF
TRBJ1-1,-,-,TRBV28,TGTGCCAGCAGTTTGACAGGAGAGGCTGAAGCTTTCTTT,CASSLTGEAEAFF
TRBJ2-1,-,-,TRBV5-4,TGTGCCAGCAGCTTTAGTAGGGGCAATGATGAGCAGTTCTTC,CASSFSRGNDEQFF
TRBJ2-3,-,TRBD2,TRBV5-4,TGTGCCAGCAGCGCGGGGACTAGCGGGGGGGCAGATACGCAGTATTTT,CASSAGTSGGADTQYF
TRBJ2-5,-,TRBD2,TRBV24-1,TGTGCCACCAGTGATACTAGCGGGGGGGAGACCCAGTACTTC,CATSDTSGGETQYF
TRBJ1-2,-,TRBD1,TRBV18,TGTGCCAGCTCACCAGGGTTTCAGGGGGATGGCTACACCTTC,CASSPGFQGDGYTF
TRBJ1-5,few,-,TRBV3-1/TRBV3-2,TGTGCCAGCAGCCCTAGGATGGCGGCCAATCAGCCCCAGCATTTT,CASSPRMAANQPQHF
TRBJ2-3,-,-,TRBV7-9,TGTGCCAGCGGAGGCACAGATACGCAGTATTTT,CASGGTDTQYF
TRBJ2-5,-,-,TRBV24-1,TGTGCCACCAGTGTTGGACACAACCAAGAGACCCAGTACTTC,CATSVGHNQETQYF
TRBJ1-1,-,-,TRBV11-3,TGTGCCAGCAGCTATACGAGGAACACTGAAGCTTTCTTT,CASSYTRNTEAFF
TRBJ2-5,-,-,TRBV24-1,TGTGCCACCCGAGGGAGGAGCGGCCAAGAGACCCAGTACTTC,CATRGRSGQETQYF
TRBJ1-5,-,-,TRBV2,TGTGCCATCCACGGGGGGGGCGATCAGCCCCAGCATTTT,CAIHGGGDQPQHF
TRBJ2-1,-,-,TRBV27,TGTGCCAGCAGTTTAGTGGTTGGCGGCTACAATGAGCAGTTCTTC,CASSLVVGGYNEQFF
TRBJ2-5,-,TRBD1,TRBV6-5,TGTGCCAGCACCCCCCCGGGACAGCCGCAAGAGACCCAGTACTTC,CASTPPGQPQETQYF
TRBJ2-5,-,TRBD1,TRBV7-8,TGTGCCAGCAGCCACAGGGGGCCCCAAGAGACCCAGTACTTC,CASSHRGPQETQYF
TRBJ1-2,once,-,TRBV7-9,TGTGCCAGCAGCTCAAACCGGGGAAGTCACGATGGCTACACCTTC,CASSSNRGSHDGYTF
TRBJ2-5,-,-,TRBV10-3,TGTGCCATCAGTGAGGTCCTCGAAGAGACCCAGTACTTC,CAISEVLEETQYF
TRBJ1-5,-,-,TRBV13,TGTGCCAGCAGCTTAGTTGGCGGGCGGAATAGCAATCAGCCCCAGCATTTT,CASSLVGGRNSNQPQHF
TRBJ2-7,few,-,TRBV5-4,TGTGCCAGCACCATCGCCGGCGGACATCACGAGCAGTACTTC,CASTIAGGHHEQYF
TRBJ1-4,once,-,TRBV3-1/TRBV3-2,TGTGCCAGCAGCCAAGGGTTAGGGGGAACGAAAATACTGTTTTTT,CASSQGLGGTKILFF
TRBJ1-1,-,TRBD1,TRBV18,TGTGCCAGCTCAAGGGACAGAGGTACTGAAGCTTTCTTT,CASSRDRGTEAFF